This T cell receptor beta chain was sequenced during a study of shared clonotypes between healthy human individuals. Regarding the study as a whole: Clonotypes which were not shared had lower generation probabilities than clonotypes that all four donors shared.

Assay: immunoSEQ multiplex PCR; the TCRdb copy retains only in-frame clones and omits some. The sample shows approximately 2,000,000 clones, around 95% of them seen only once. CD45RO-negative CD8 cells positively selected for CCR7 made up the naive population, which excluded terminally differentiated effector memory CD45RA+ cells. The donors were adults (healthy and HIV-negative) with no recent acute infections or vaccinations. Of note for this clone: Its antigen is unidentified.

Germline V gives CDR1 MNHEY, CDR2 SMNVEV (reference sequence). V was pared by 6 bases and J by 3 bases, with 13 bases of the junction left unmatched. This CDR3 is built from 17 residues. Sequencing used naive CD8+ T cells from PBMCs. The TCR sequence derives from a man aged 18 to 35 in good health. Some clones in this sample may be carry-over from other donors' samples. The chain joins TRBV27 to TRBJ2-3; 9 nucleotides align to TRBD2. Written as DNA, the CDR3 is TGTGCCAGCAGCCTCCACGCCCCTAGCGGGGAGACAGATACGCAGTATTTT. This encodes CASSLHAPSGETDTQYF.